The source of this T cell receptor (beta chain) is a study of CD8+ T cells in alopecia areata. Overall study findings and caveats: In lesional scalp, particularly from alopecia totalis/universalis, clonality was higher than in normal scalp. Patients shared TCRs less clearly than mice did, possibly owing to HLA.

Extraction and reverse transcription of RNA yielded cDNA as the sequencing template. Libraries were prepared by immunoSEQ multiplex PCR; TCRdb keeps only in-frame clonotypes and omits some of them. The sample consists of around 19,000 clones, around 62% of them appearing once. In a group of several patients, CD4+ cells were sorted into CD25+CD127- cells. Lesional scalp punch biopsies and peripheral blood came from alopecia areata patients. Between the trimmed V and J ends, which lost 6 bases and 6 bases, there was a span of 15 bases. The CDR3 extends over 14 amino acids. Germline CDR1 is SGHAT and CDR2 is FQNNGV. This clone was recorded once. The antigen remains unidentified.

V usage is TRBV11-2 and J usage is TRBJ2-1, with D tentatively TRBD2 (6 bases). Sequencing was done on a sample of CD4+ Tregs sorted from blood. The sequence came from a human donor with alopecia areata. CDR3 nucleotide sequence: TGTGCCAGCAGGACCGGCGGGGTTATCAATGAGCAGTTCTTC. As protein: CASRTGGVINEQFF.